The source of this T cell receptor beta chain is a study of blood T cells in healthy people across ages. The authors drew about 9.5 milliliters of peripheral blood from each donor. Samples had at least 6.5 million PBMCs isolated from them. Concerning this clonotype: The junction shows a germline mismatch at one end, possibly a read error.

Combining a sample-barcoded 5' primer with a J-beta primer mix, a second PCR ran for roughly 7 to 12 cycles. With 12 random nucleotides, a template-switch adaptor tagged each individual cDNA molecule. TCRdb re-called the 5' RACE reads through MiXCR, storing one row per CDR3 protein. In the table there are some 920,000 distinct CDR3 sequences, roughly half of which are singletons. This CDR3 region has 13 residues. This chain joins TRBV12-3 or TRBV12-4 and TRBJ2-5; D is possibly TRBD1 or TRBD2 (5 bases each). The sample consisted of blood. The origin of this receptor is an older woman in good health. The chain's CDR3 is CAGSNRDHETQYF. The CDR3 DNA reads as TGTGCCGGCAGCAACCGGGACCATGAGACCCAGTACTTC.